These 8 T cell receptor beta chains came from one sample sequenced in a study of beta chain features in type 1 diabetes. Findings and limits, study-wide: Within each of all four CD4+ subsets, Type 1 diabetes patients had TCRB CDR3s that were moderately but significantly shorter.

These receptors lack a known antigen. Investigators reverse transcribed all isolated RNA, so they sequenced expressed TCRB transcripts. Sequencing used immunoSEQ multiplex PCR; TCRdb keeps in-frame clones, though not all of them. The sample comprises under 300,000 clones, around 24% of which are singletons, and 0.012% rests with the top ten. Material for sequencing was naive CD4+ T cells from blood. Receptors were obtained from a woman aged 25 to 39 with type 1 diabetes.

This clone was seen a few times. The chain has TRBV30 and TRBJ1-3; 7 nucleotides align to TRBD1. The CDR3 is 15 amino acids. V dropped 0 bases and J dropped 7; count of bases not matched to a gene: 9. From germline, CDR1 is GTSNPN and CDR2 SVGIG (reference sequence). CDR3 coding DNA: TGTGCCTGGAGTGTTATTGCCGGCAGGGGGAACACCATATATTTT. It encodes CAWSVIAGRGNTIYF.

The CDR3 reads CASHARGRGVETQYF. Here the CDR3 DNA reads TGTGCCAGCCATGCCCGGGGCCGGGGGGTAGAGACCCAGTACTTC. The chain links TRBV2 to TRBJ2-5; TRBD2 matches 7 bases. The CDR3 extends over 15 amino acids. Trimming cost V 8 bases and J 4 bases; bases outside gene matches: 13. Looked up from germline, CDR1 is SNHLY and CDR2 is FYNNEI. The variable domain in full, completed from reference TRBV2 and TRBJ2-5, reads EPEVTQTPSHQVTQMGQEVILRCVPISNHLYFYWYRQILGQKVEFLVSFYNNEISEKSEIFDDQFSVERPDGSNFTLKIRSTKLEDSAMYFCASHARGRGVETQYFGPGTRLLVL.

The genes are TRBV28 and TRBJ2-2; TRBD1 matches at 7 bases. The germline CDR1 and CDR2 sequences are MDHEN and SYDVKM. With 6 bases clipped from V and 6 bases from J, the junction kept 1 base outside the gene matches. The CDR3 extends over 12 amino acids. CDR3 sequence (DNA): TGTGCCAGCAGACAGGGGTCCGGGGAGCTGTTTTTT. This codes for CASRQGSGELFF.

The J gene is TRBJ2-6, the V gene TRBV5-4, with D maybe TRBD1 (6 bases). The V and J ends lost 4 bases and 0 bases respectively, with 8 bases between them. This CDR3 comprises 15 residues. The V gene's germline CDR1 is SGHNT and CDR2 YYREEE (reference sequence). The CDR3 sequence: CASSVGHSGANVLTF. The CDR3 region has the DNA TGTGCCAGCAGCGTGGGACACTCTGGGGCCAACGTCCTGACTTTC.

The V gene is TRBV5-6, the J gene TRBJ1-1; TRBD1 might be the D (6 bases). Trimming stripped 1 base from V and 0 bases from J, with 16 bases between. The germline V gene encodes CDR1 SGHDT and CDR2 YYEEEE. The CDR3 runs 17 residues. The CDR3 coding sequence is TGTGCCAGCAGCTTGAGGAGGGCGGGGGGCCTGAACACTGAAGCTTTCTTT. Encoded protein: CASSLRRAGGLNTEAFF.

The chain joins TRBV7-2 to TRBJ2-7; TRBD2 aligns across 14 bases. Germline V lookup: CDR1 SGHTA, CDR2 FQGNSA. Unmatched junction bases numbered 7, after V lost 5 bases and J lost 7 bases. This CDR3 contains 15 residues. The CDR3 DNA reads as TGTGCCAGCAGCCCGGGACTAGCGGGAGCGGAAGAGCAGTACTTC. Encoded protein: CASSPGLAGAEEQYF.

This chain uses TRBV9 with TRBJ1-1; weak D call: TRBD1 (6 bases). Germline CDR1 SGDLS, CDR2 YYNGEE. Trimming left V 0 bases short and J 9 bases short, with 18 bases between. The CDR3 sequence is 15 residues long. The CDR3: CASSVATGGAEKAFF. The CDR3 DNA is TGTGCCAGCAGCGTAGCTACGGGGGGGGCAGAGAAAGCTTTCTTT.

The rearrangement uses TRBV23-1 and TRBJ1-5; TRBD1 aligns across 10 bases. TRBV23-1 is assigned to the ORF class and has an uncertain function. The CDR3 loop spans 17 amino acids. V lost 0 bases to trimming and J lost 5 bases; unmatched junction nucleotides: 7. The CDR3 is CASSQSGTGEEDQPQHF. CDR3 in DNA: TGCGCCAGCAGTCAATCGGGGACAGGGGAAGAGGATCAGCCCCAGCATTTT.